This T cell receptor (beta chain) originates from a study of T cell responses to AZD1222 COVID-19 vaccine. Study-wide background: Samples with a second dose at about 4 or about 12 weeks were pooled together.

This table comes from immunoSEQ multiplex PCR, and its TCRdb copy is limited to in-frame clones, with some not included. Of 130,000 to 150,000 clones in the sample, just over 90% were seen once. V was shortened by 3 bases and J by 4 bases, with 16 bases between the two germline ends. The CDR3 consists of 15 residues. In germline, CDR1 is SGDLS, CDR2 YYNGEE. Points from the study as a whole: Baseline testing showed seropositivity in only six AZD1222 recipients.

Details on this clone: Its antigen is unknown.

The sequence came from an adult in good health. Sequencing was performed on peripheral blood, taken on day 0 of AZD1222 vaccination. The chain joins TRBV9 to TRBJ1-2; D possibly corresponds to TRBD1 (6 bases). Here the CDR3 DNA reads TGTGCCAGCAGCGGCTCCCCGGGACAAGCCTATGGCTACACCTTC. The encoded protein is CASSGSPGQAYGYTF.